A selection of T cell receptor beta chains follows, all from one sample in a study of blood T cell repertoires in COVID-19. Libraries were prepared by immunoSEQ multiplex PCR; TCRdb keeps only in-frame clonotypes and omits some of them. The table records more than 250,000 clones, 80% to 90% of them present only once. The sequenced material came from peripheral blood. The source of these receptors is a man between 18 and 35 years old who had recovered from COVID-19. Each CDR3 is given with its conserved first and last residue. The D gene is left open where the match is weak. Expanded clones get a size class; other rows say once, few or many, or leave the size out.

TRBV7-2	-	-	12	TRBJ2-2	TGTGCCAGCAGCCCCTACCCCGGGGAGCTGTTTTTT	CASSPYPGELFF
TRBV2	-	-	13	TRBJ2-7	TGTGCCAGCAGTTTTATCAGGGTCAACGAGCAGTACTTC	CASSFIRVNEQYF
TRBV5-1	TRBD2	once	15	TRBJ2-1	TGCGCCAGCACCCCTGGGACTAGCCTTTACAATGAGCAGTTCTTC	CASTPGTSLYNEQFF
TRBV14	TRBD1	-	18	TRBJ2-2	TGTGCCAGCAGCCAAGCCCCTCGCGGACAGGGGAACACCGGGGAGCTGTTTTTT	CASSQAPRGQGNTGELFF
TRBV5-1	-	-	15	TRBJ2-1	TGCGCCAGCAGCTTGGGTCAGGGGGGATACAATGAGCAGTTCTTC	CASSLGQGGYNEQFF
TRBV5-1	-	-	17	TRBJ1-1	TGCGCCAGCAGCTTAGTATCGACAGGCACGATGAACACTGAAGCTTTCTTT	CASSLVSTGTMNTEAFF
TRBV11-2	-	-	14	TRBJ1-6	TGTGCCAGCAGCCCCAGGGCCTTAAATTCACCCCTCCACTTT	CASSPRALNSPLHF
TRBV10-3	-	-	16	TRBJ2-5	TGTGCCATCAGTTCGGGCTCCCCGGGGGGCAAAGAGACCCAGTACTTC	CAISSGSPGGKETQYF
TRBV6-6	-	-	16	TRBJ2-3	TGTGCCAGCAGTTACTGGGGCGGGGCCCGGGGAGATACGCAGTATTTT	CASSYWGGARGDTQYF
TRBV7-2	-	-	14	TRBJ2-1	TGTGCCAGCAGCTTAGCGCCGGAACGAGGTGAGCAGTTCTTC	CASSLAPERGEQFF
TRBV5-1	TRBD1	-	16	TRBJ2-7	TGCGCCAGCAGCTTGGGGTCTGGGACAGGGACCTACGAGCAGTACTTC	CASSLGSGTGTYEQYF
TRBV7-8	TRBD2	-	16	TRBJ2-1	TGTGCCAGCAGCTTACTCCGGGAGGCGTTCTACAATGAGCAGTTCTTC	CASSLLREAFYNEQFF
TRBV3-1/TRBV3-2	TRBD1	-	15	TRBJ1-3	TGTGCCAGCAGCCAAGCAGCGACAGGGGGTGACACCATATATTTT	CASSQAATGGDTIYF
TRBV23-1	-	-	16	TRBJ2-3	TGCGCCAGCAGTCCCCCATGGCGGGTAGGCACAGATACGCAGTATTTT	CASSPPWRVGTDTQYF
TRBV6-5	TRBD1	once	15	TRBJ2-1	TGTGCCAGCAGTTACCGCGACAGGGGGAGCGATGAGCAGTTCTTC	CASSYRDRGSDEQFF
TRBV18	-	once	15	TRBJ2-2	TGTGCCAGCTCACCATGGTCGGGAAATTCCGGGGAGCTGTTTTTT	CASSPWSGNSGELFF
TRBV5-1	TRBD1	few	15	TRBJ1-1	TGCGCCAGCAGCTGGGATGGGACAGGGACCACTGAAGCTTTCTTT	CASSWDGTGTTEAFF
TRBV27	TRBD1	-	15	TRBJ1-2	TGTGCCAGCAGTAGAGGGACAGGGGGAGGGTATGGCTACACCTTC	CASSRGTGGGYGYTF
TRBV12-3/TRBV12-4	-	-	12	TRBJ1-5	TGTGCCAGCAGTCTTTTGAATCAGCCCCAGCATTTT	CASSLLNQPQHF
TRBV4-3	-	-	13	TRBJ1-2	TGCGCCAGCAGCCAAGGAGAGAACTATGGCTACACCTTC	CASSQGENYGYTF
TRBV9	TRBD1	few	18	TRBJ1-2	TGTGCCAGCAGCGTAGCGCTTGGACAGGTTGGATCCCAGCATGGCTACACCTTC	CASSVALGQVGSQHGYTF
TRBV5-6	TRBD2	-	17	TRBJ2-3	TGTGCCAGCAGCTTGCGTTTCGTTAGCGGGAGCACAGATACGCAGTATTTT	CASSLRFVSGSTDTQYF
TRBV5-1	TRBD1	-	16	TRBJ1-2	TGCGCCAGCAGCTTTACCCTTCTGACAGGGAACAATGGCTACACCTTC	CASSFTLLTGNNGYTF
TRBV30	-	-	13	TRBJ1-5	TGTGCCTGGAGTCTACGAGGGAATCAGCCCCAGCATTTT	CAWSLRGNQPQHF
TRBV24-1	TRBD1	-	18	TRBJ2-5	TGTGCCACCAGTGGGTTCGCATCCGGGACAGGGGGGCAAGAGACCCAGTACTTC	CATSGFASGTGGQETQYF
TRBV12-5	-	-	15	TRBJ2-3	TGTGCTAGTGGTTTATGGCTGCTAGGCACAGATACGCAGTATTTT	CASGLWLLGTDTQYF
TRBV5-1	TRBD1	-	15	TRBJ2-7	TGCGCCAGCAGCTACTCCGGGACAGGGGCTAACGAGCAGTACTTC	CASSYSGTGANEQYF
TRBV10-2	-	few	15	TRBJ2-7	TGCGCCAGCAGTGCTTTCCTTGGGAGCTCCTACGAGCAGTACTTC	CASSAFLGSSYEQYF
TRBV5-6	TRBD1	few	14	TRBJ1-5	TGTGCCAGCAGCTCCTACAGGGGAGATCAGCCCCAGCATTTT	CASSSYRGDQPQHF
TRBV19	-	-	13	TRBJ1-6	TGTGCCAGTAGTTCACAGATCCTTTCACCCCTCCACTTT	CASSSQILSPLHF
TRBV6-1	-	-	13	TRBJ1-1	TGTGCCAGCAGTGACGGACAGAACACTGAAGCTTTCTTT	CASSDGQNTEAFF
TRBV2	-	-	15	TRBJ1-1	TGTGCCAGCGGCCCCCAGGGAATGGGGAACACTGAAGCTTTCTTT	CASGPQGMGNTEAFF
TRBV5-1	-	-	15	TRBJ2-7	TGCGCCAGCAGGGAAGGGGCGGCCCGAACCTACGAGCAGTACTTC	CASREGAARTYEQYF
TRBV12-3/TRBV12-4	-	-	11	TRBJ1-2	TGTGCCAGCAGTGCGGGAGAAGGCTACACCTTC	CASSAGEGYTF
TRBV27	-	-	12	TRBJ1-1	TGTGCCAGCAGGAGGTCGGGTACTGAAGCTTTCTTT	CASRRSGTEAFF
TRBV7-9	-	once	13	TRBJ2-3	TGTGCCAGCAGCAGACAGGGCACAGATACGCAGTATTTT	CASSRQGTDTQYF
TRBV4-1	TRBD2	-	17	TRBJ2-5	TGCGCCAGCAGCCAAGAGAGCCTAGCGGGAGAAAGTGGGACCCAGTACTTC	CASSQESLAGESGTQYF
TRBV5-1	TRBD1	-	13	TRBJ2-5	TGCGCCAGCAGCTTTGACAGGGGAGAGACCCAGTACTTC	CASSFDRGETQYF
TRBV2	-	-	15	TRBJ2-4	TGTGCCAGCTCAAGGCTAGCCAGCGCTGTGGACATTCAGTACTTC	CASSRLASAVDIQYF
TRBV21-1	-	-	17	TRBJ2-1	TGTGCCAGCAGCAAATCGCTCCCGGGAGGCTCCTACAATGAGCAGTTCTTC	CASSKSLPGGSYNEQFF
TRBV2	TRBD1	few	15	TRBJ1-4	TGTGCCAGCAGTATGCAGACAGGGGGATTTGAAAAACTGTTTTTT	CASSMQTGGFEKLFF
TRBV29-1	TRBD1	once	12	TRBJ1-5	TGCAGCGTTCGGACAGGGGATCAGCCCCAGCATTTT	CSVRTGDQPQHF
TRBV5-1	TRBD2	-	14	TRBJ2-7	TGCGCCAGCAGCTTGAGCGGGAGCTCCTACGAGCAGTACTTC	CASSLSGSSYEQYF
TRBV19	-	-	15	TRBJ1-1	TGTGCCAGTAGTAGACCGGGACTGAGGAACACTGAAGCTTTCTTT	CASSRPGLRNTEAFF
TRBV6-5	-	once	11	TRBJ1-1	TGTGCCAGCAGGCGGGGAACTGAAGCTTTCTTT	CASRRGTEAFF
TRBV3-1/TRBV3-2	-	-	16	TRBJ2-7	TGTGCCAGCAGCCAAGATAGTCAGGGGCTCCAATACGAGCAGTACTTC	CASSQDSQGLQYEQYF
TRBV6-1	TRBD1	-	17	TRBJ2-5	TGTGCCAGCAGTGATAGTCCTATTACAGGGGGCCGAGAGACCCAGTACTTC	CASSDSPITGGRETQYF
TRBV11-1	TRBD2	-	14	TRBJ2-7	TGTGCCAGCAGCTTAGGCGGGAGGGGCTACGAGCAGTACTTC	CASSLGGRGYEQYF
TRBV18	TRBD2	-	15	TRBJ2-3	TGTGCCAGCTCCCCCAATAGCGGGAGTGGAGATACGCAGTATTTT	CASSPNSGSGDTQYF
TRBV4-2	TRBD1	-	18	TRBJ1-4	TGTGCCAGCAGCCAACCCCTCCGGGACAGGGGACCCAACTTTCAGGTCGTTTTT	CASSQPLRDRGPNFQVVF
TRBV9	-	many	16	TRBJ2-2	TGTGCCAGCAGCGTAGCCTCCCGGGAGCCCCCCGGGGAGCTGTTTTTT	CASSVASREPPGELFF
TRBV2	-	-	15	TRBJ1-5	TGTGCCAGCTCTGCGGGCAGGGGCGAGGGTCAGCCCCAGCATTTT	CASSAGRGEGQPQHF
TRBV27	-	-	15	TRBJ2-1	TGTGCCAGCAGTTCGTCCCCCTTCGTCCCCGGTGAGCAGTTCTTC	CASSSSPFVPGEQFF
TRBV18	-	-	14	TRBJ2-5	TGTGCCAGCTCACTATCACAGGGTGTGGAGACCCAGTACTTC	CASSLSQGVETQYF
TRBV27	-	-	16	TRBJ1-2	TGTGCCAGCAGTTTTTCTCGGGGGTCTGGGAGCTATGGCTACACCTTC	CASSFSRGSGSYGYTF
TRBV9	-	-	15	TRBJ2-7	TGTGCCAGCAGCCCCCGGGGAGGAGCCTCCTACGAGCAGTACTTC	CASSPRGGASYEQYF
TRBV10-3	TRBD2	few	18	TRBJ2-2	TGTGCCATCAGGCCGGGACTAGCGGGAGTGATCGGGGCCGGGGAGCTGTTTTTT	CAIRPGLAGVIGAGELFF
TRBV6-6	TRBD1	-	14	TRBJ1-4	TGTGCCAGCAGAGAGGGACAGGCTAATGAAAAACTGTTTTTT	CASREGQANEKLFF
TRBV6-6	TRBD1	-	18	TRBJ1-1	TGTGCCAGCAGTAGATACCGGGACAGACATTTGCTAAACACTGAAGCTTTCTTT	CASSRYRDRHLLNTEAFF
TRBV27	-	-	16	TRBJ1-5	TGTGCCAGCAGTTTACAGGGGCAGGCCGGTAATCAGCCCCAGCATTTT	CASSLQGQAGNQPQHF